The rows below give T cell receptor beta chains drawn from one sample of a study of regulatory T cells in long-lasting Graves disease. TCRdb passed the multiplex PCR reads through MiXCR, listing each CDR3 protein once. The sample carries roughly 500,000 distinct CDR3 sequences, around 11% recorded once. These sequences were also reported in another study, on T cells in Graves' hyperthyroidism and ophthalmopathy.

The sample in question was peripheral blood mononuclear cells (PBMCs), obtained at new diagnosis, from a patient treated with antithyroid drugs. The receptors shown here come from a woman in her 30s with Graves disease. CDR3s include the opening cysteine and the closing phenylalanine or tryptophan. D genes are given only for firm matches. Clone size is given for some rows only: seen once, a few or many times, or a class if the clone is expanded.

CDR3nt	CDR3aa	v_gene	abundance	d_gene	j_gene	len
TGTGCCAGCAGTTTGGGGGAGAGCACTGAAGCTTTCTTT	CASSLGESTEAFF	TRBV12-3/TRBV12-4	many	-	TRBJ1-1	13
TGTGCCACCAGCAGAGATACCAGAGCTGAGCAGTTCTTC	CATSRDTRAEQFF	TRBV15	many	-	TRBJ2-1	13
TGCAGCGTCGACAACCCCGCAGAAGGGGGGGACAGAAGCGCCTTC	CSVDNPAEGGDRSAF	TRBV29-1	few	-	TRBJ2-1	15
TGCAGTGCTAGGTCAGGGGAGGCCATTCAGTACTTC	CSARSGEAIQYF	TRBV20-1	many	-	TRBJ2-4	12
TGTGCCAGCAGTGAATCGGGGAGACCGGAGACCGAGTACTTC	CASSESGRPETEYF	TRBV2	-	-	TRBJ2-5	14
TGTGCCAGCAGTTGGGCGTCGAGCTATGGCTACACCTTC	CASSWASSYGYTF	TRBV27	-	-	TRBJ1-2	13
TGTGCCAGCAGTGGGGTCGCGCACGAGCAGTACTTC	CASSGVAHEQYF	TRBV2	many	-	TRBJ2-7	12
TGTGCCAGCAGCCAGGGATTAGAGACCCAGTACTTC	CASSQGLETQYF	TRBV3-1	many	-	TRBJ2-5	12
TGTGCCAGCAGCCAAGTCCCCGGATGGACAGGAGGTTACAATGAGCAGTTCTTC	CASSQVPGWTGGYNEQFF	TRBV3-1	-	TRBD1	TRBJ2-1	18
TGTGCCAGCAGACCCGACAGGGTCCGCGAGCAGTACTTC	CASRPDRVREQYF	TRBV28	many	TRBD1	TRBJ2-7	13
TGTGCCAGCAGCTTAGCGTCCGGCGGGAGAGGCGAGACCCAGTACTTC	CASSLASGGRGETQYF	TRBV11-2	many	TRBD2	TRBJ2-5	16
TGTGCCAGCAGCTTGATGGTGGGAGCGAGCGGGGAGCTGTTTTTT	CASSLMVGASGELFF	TRBV5-5	-	-	TRBJ2-2	15
TGTGGGACCCGGACACAAGGGGAAAAACTGTTTTTT	CGTRTQGEKLFF	TRBV19	many	-	TRBJ1-4	12
TGTGCCTGGAGTGTGATCTCAGGGGCTGGCTACACCTTC	CAWSVISGAGYTF	TRBV30	few	-	TRBJ1-2	13
TGCAGCGTTGAAGATCTGAACACTGAAGCTTTCTTT	CSVEDLNTEAFF	TRBV29-1	many	-	TRBJ1-1	12
TGTGCCTGGGACGCCTCTGCGGGGGGCGCCGGGGAGCTGTTTTTT	CAWDASAGGAGELFF	TRBV30	-	TRBD2	TRBJ2-2	15
TGTGCCAGCACCCCGAAATCGGGAGGGCCGAGGAACGAGCAGTACTTC	CASTPKSGGPRNEQYF	TRBV28	many	TRBD2	TRBJ2-7	16
TGCAGCGTCGCTCCTGCGGGAGGGCCGGCTGAGCAGTTCTTC	CSVAPAGGPAEQFF	TRBV29-1	few	TRBD2	TRBJ2-1	14
TGTGCCAGCAGCGTAGGAGTGGACCTTGATTCACCCCTCCACTTT	CASSVGVDLDSPLHF	TRBV9	-	-	TRBJ1-6	15